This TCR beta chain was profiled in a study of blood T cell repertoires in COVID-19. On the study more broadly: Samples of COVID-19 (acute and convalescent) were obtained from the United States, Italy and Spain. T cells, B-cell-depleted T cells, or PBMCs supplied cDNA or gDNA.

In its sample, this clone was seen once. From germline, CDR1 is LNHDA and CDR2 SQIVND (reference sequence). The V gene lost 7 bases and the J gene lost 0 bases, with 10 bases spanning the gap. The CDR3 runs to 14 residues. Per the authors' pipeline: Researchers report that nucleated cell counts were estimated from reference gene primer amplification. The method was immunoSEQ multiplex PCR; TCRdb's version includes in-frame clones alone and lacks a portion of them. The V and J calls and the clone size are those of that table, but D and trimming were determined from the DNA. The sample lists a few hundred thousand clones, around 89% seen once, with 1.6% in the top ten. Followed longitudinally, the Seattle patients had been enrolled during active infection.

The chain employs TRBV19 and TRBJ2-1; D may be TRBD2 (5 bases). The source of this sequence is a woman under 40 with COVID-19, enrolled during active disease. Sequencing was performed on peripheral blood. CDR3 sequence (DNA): TGTGCCAGTACTTCCGGGATCTCCTACAATGAGCAGTTCTTC. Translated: CASTSGISYNEQFF. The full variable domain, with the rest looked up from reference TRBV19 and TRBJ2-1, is DGGITQSPKYLFRKEGQNVTLSCEQNLNHDAMYWYRQDPGQGLRLIYYSQIVNDFQKGDIAEGYSVSREKKESFPLTVTSAQKNPTAFYLCASTSGISYNEQFFGPGTRLTVL.